These T cell receptor beta chains were read from a single sample in a study of identical twins. TCRdb redid the calling of the 5' RACE reads with MiXCR, one entry per CDR3 protein. This table has about 530,000 distinct CDR3 sequences, approximately 20% appearing once. This same sample was also part of a study on yellow fever vaccine responses in identical twins.

The specimen was CD4+ T cells sorted from blood. These receptors originate from a woman younger than 30 in good health. The CDR3 runs from the conserved cysteine through the conserved F or W. A D gene is named only where the DNA matches it firmly. Expanded clones get a size class; other rows say once, few or many, or leave the size out.

TGTGCCATCAGTGAGTCAGGGGGCGCGAACACCGGGGAGCTGTTTTTT | CAISESGGANTGELFF | TRBD1 | TRBJ2-2 | TRBV10-3 | -
TGCGCCAGCAGCTGGATAGGGACAGGGGATAGCAATGAGCAGTTCTTC | CASSWIGTGDSNEQFF | TRBD1 | TRBJ2-1 | TRBV5-1 | -
TGTGCCAGCGGTCCAGGAGAGACCCAGTACTTC | CASGPGETQYF | - | TRBJ2-5 | TRBV11-2 | few
TGTGCCATCAGTGAGTCCCCCGGGAGGGTCTCCTACGAGCAGTACTTC | CAISESPGRVSYEQYF | TRBD2 | TRBJ2-7 | TRBV10-3 | few
TGTGCCAGCAGCCGCACGGGGGGTCAAAGCACAGATACGCAGTATTTT | CASSRTGGQSTDTQYF | TRBD2 | TRBJ2-3 | TRBV11-2 | -
TGCAGTGCCGTAAGGGGGCATGATTCACCCCTCCACTTT | CSAVRGHDSPLHF | TRBD1 | TRBJ1-6 | TRBV20-1 | -
TGCGCCAGCAGCTTGGAAGGCAGGGGACCTGAAGCTTTCTTT | CASSLEGRGPEAFF | - | TRBJ1-1 | TRBV5-1 | few
TGTGCCAGCTCACCTCCGGGACTAGCGGGTGGCGGTGAGCAGTTCTTC | CASSPPGLAGGGEQFF | TRBD2 | TRBJ2-1 | TRBV18 | few
TGTGCCAGCAGCACTAGGCTTGGGACTAGCGGGAGAGGGGGCACAGATACGCAGTATTTT | CASSTRLGTSGRGGTDTQYF | TRBD2 | TRBJ2-3 | TRBV7-8 | -
TGCGCCAGCAGCTGGGGGGGGGGACACGGGCTCTCTGGGGCCAACGTCCTGACTTTC | CASSWGGGHGLSGANVLTF | - | TRBJ2-6 | TRBV5-1 | -
TGTGCCAGCAGGCTAATTCTCCGGCGGACAGGGGTCACAGATACGCAGTATTTT | CASRLILRRTGVTDTQYF | - | TRBJ2-3 | TRBV21-1 | -
TGTGCTAGTGGCCCAAGGGGGGGGAGGAGTTACGAGCAGTACTTC | CASGPRGGRSYEQYF | - | TRBJ2-7 | TRBV12-5 | few
TGCAGGGCCGGGACTAGCGGCCAAGAGACCCAGTACTTC | CRAGTSGQETQYF | TRBD2 | TRBJ2-5 | TRBV20-1 | -
TGTGCCAGCAGTTTTCGGTCCCGGGCGAGAAAACTGTTTTTT | CASSFRSRARKLFF | - | TRBJ1-4 | TRBV12-3/TRBV12-4 | few
TGTGCCAGCAGTTCAGGACAGGGGAGCTATGAGACCCAGTACTTC | CASSSGQGSYETQYF | TRBD1 | TRBJ2-5 | TRBV12-3/TRBV12-4 | few